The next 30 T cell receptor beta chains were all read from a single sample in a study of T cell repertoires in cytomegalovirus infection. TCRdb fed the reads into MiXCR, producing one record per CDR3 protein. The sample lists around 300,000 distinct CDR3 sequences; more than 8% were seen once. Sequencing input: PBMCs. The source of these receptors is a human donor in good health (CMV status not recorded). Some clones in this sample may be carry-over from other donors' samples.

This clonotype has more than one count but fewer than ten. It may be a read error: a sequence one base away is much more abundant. The CDR3 DNA reads TGTGCCAGCAGCCCCGGACTAGCGGGGGGGAAAGAGACCCAGTACTTC. This translates into CASSPGLAGGKETQYF. The chain employs TRBV12-3 or TRBV12-4 and TRBJ2-5; 15 bases are shared with TRBD2. The CDR3 spans 16 residues. J was trimmed by 3 bases and V by 6 bases; bases with no gene match: 5.

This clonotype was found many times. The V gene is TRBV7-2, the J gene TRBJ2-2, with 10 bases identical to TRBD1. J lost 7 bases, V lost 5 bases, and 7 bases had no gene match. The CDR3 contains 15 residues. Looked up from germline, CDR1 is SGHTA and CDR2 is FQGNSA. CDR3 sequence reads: CASSGGTGVHGELFF. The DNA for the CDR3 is TGTGCCAGCAGCGGGGGGACAGGGGTACACGGGGAGCTGTTTTTT.

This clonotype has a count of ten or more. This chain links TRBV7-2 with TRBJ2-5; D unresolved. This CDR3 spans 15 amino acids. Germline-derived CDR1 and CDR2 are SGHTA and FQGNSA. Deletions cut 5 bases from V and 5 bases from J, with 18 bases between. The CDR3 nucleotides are TGTGCCAGCAGCCCAAACGGACCCCGTGCGGAGACCCAGTACTTC. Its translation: CASSPNGPRAETQYF.

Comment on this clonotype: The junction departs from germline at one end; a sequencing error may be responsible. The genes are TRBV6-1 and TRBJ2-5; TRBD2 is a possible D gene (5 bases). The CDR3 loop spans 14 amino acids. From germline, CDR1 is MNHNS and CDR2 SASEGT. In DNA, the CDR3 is TGTGCCAGCAGGGAAGGAGGCCCAGGAGAGACCCAGTACTTC. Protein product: CASREGGPGETQYF.

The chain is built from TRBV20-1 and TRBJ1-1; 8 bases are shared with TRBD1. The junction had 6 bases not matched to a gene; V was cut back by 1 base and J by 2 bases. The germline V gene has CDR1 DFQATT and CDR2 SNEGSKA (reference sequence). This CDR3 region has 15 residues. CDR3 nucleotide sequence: TGCAGTGCTAGAGCCATGGACAGGGTAAACACTGAAGCTTTCTTT. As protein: CSARAMDRVNTEAFF.

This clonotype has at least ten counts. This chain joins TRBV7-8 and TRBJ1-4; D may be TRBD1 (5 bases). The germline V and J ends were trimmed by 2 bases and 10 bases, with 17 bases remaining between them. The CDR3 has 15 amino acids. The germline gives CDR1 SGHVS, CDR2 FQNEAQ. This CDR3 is CASSLTFPGATKLFF. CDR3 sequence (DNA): TGTGCCAGCAGCTTAACGTTTCCCGGGGCGACAAAACTGTTTTTT. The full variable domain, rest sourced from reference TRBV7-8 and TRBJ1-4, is GAGVSQSPRYKVAKRGQDVALRCDPISGHVSLFWYQQALGQGPEFLTYFQNEAQLDKSGLPSDRFFAERPEGSVSTLKIQRTQQEDSAVYLCASSLTFPGATKLFFGSGTQLSVL.

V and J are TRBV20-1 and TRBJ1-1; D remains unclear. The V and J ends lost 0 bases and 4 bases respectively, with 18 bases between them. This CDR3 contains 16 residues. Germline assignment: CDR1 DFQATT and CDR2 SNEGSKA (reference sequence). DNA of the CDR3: TGCAGTGCTAGAGATGGGTCACGGTGGCGTGGCACTGAAGCTTTCTTT. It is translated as CSARDGSRWRGTEAFF.

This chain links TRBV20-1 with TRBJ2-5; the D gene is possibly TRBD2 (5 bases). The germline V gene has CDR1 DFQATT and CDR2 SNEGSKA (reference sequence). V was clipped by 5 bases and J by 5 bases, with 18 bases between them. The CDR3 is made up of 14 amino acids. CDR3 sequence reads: CSAPDLAEGETQYF. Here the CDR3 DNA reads TGCAGTGCTCCCGACTTGGCCGAGGGTGAGACCCAGTACTTC.

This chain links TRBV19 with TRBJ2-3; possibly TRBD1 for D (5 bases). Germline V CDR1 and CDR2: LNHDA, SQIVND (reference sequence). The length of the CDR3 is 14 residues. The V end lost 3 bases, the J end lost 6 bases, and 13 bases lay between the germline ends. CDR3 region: CASSIRTGLDTQYF. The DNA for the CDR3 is TGTGCCAGTAGTATCAGAACAGGATTGGATACGCAGTATTTT. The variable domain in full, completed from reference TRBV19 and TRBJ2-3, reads DGGITQSPKYLFRKEGQNVTLSCEQNLNHDAMYWYRQDPGQGLRLIYYSQIVNDFQKGDIAEGYSVSREKKESFPLTVTSAQKNPTAFYLCASSIRTGLDTQYFGPGTRLTVL.

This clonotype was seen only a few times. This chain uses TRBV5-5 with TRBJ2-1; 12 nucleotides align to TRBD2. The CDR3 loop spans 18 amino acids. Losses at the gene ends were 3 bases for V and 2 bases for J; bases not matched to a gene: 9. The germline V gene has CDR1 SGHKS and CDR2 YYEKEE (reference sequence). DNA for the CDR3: TGTGCCAGCAGCTCGGGGGTGACTAGCGGGAGTCCCTACAATGAGCAGTTCTTC. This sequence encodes CASSSGVTSGSPYNEQFF.

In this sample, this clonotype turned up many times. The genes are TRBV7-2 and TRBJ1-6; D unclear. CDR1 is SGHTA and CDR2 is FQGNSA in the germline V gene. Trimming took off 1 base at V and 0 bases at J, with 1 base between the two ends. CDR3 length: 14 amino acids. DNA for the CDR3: TGTGCCAGCAGCTTAGGCTCCTATAATTCACCCCTCCACTTT. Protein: CASSLGSYNSPLHF.

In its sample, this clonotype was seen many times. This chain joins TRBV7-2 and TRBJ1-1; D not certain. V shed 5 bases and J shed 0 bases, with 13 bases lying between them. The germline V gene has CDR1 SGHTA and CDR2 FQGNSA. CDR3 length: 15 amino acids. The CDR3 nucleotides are TGTGCCAGCAGCCCCGACGGACGGATGAACACTGAAGCTTTCTTT. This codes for CASSPDGRMNTEAFF.

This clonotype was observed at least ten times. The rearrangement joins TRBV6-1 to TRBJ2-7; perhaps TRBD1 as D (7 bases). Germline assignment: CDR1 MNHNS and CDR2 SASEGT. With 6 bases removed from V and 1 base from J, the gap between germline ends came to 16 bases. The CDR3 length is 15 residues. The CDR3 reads CASSYDRAGSYEQYF. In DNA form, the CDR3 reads TGTGCCAGCAGCTACGACAGGGCGGGATCCTACGAGCAGTACTTC.

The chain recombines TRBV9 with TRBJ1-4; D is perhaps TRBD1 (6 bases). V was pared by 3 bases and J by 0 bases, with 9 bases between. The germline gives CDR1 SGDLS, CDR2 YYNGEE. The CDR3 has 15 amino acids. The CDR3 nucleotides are TGTGCCAGCAGCGGATCAGGGGCAACTAATGAAAAACTGTTTTTT. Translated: CASSGSGATNEKLFF.

The CDR3 loop reads CASSLTSGSPDEQYF. The CDR3 DNA reads TGTGCCAGCAGCTTGACCTCAGGGTCTCCCGACGAGCAGTACTTC. The V gene is TRBV4-2, the J gene TRBJ2-7, with D tentatively TRBD1 (5 bases). V was cut by 5 bases and J by 5 bases, with 19 bases left in between. Germline-derived CDR1 and CDR2 are LGHNA and YNFKEQ. The CDR3 is 15 amino acids.

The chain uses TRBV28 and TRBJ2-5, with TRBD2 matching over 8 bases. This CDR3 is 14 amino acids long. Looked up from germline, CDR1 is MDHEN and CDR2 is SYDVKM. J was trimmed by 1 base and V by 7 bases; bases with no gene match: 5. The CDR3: CASTAGGVQETQYF. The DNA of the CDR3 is TGTGCCAGCACCGCCGGGGGGGTCCAAGAGACCCAGTACTTC.

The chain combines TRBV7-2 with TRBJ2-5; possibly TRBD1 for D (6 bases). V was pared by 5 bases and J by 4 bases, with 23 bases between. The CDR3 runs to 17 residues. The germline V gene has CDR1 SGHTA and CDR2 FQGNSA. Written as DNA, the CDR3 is TGTGCCAGCAGCACCGACCGCCTAAACAGGGCGGGAGAGACCCAGTACTTC. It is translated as CASSTDRLNRAGETQYF.

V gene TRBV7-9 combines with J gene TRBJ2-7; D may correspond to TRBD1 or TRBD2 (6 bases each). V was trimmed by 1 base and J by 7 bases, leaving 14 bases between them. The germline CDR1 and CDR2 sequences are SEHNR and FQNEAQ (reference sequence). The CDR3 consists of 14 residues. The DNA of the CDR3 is TGTGCCAGCAGCTTAGATGGGGGGCGGATTGAGCAGTACTTC. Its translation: CASSLDGGRIEQYF.

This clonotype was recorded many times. CDR3: CASSLGRGYNQPQHF. The CDR3 DNA is TGTGCCAGCAGCTTGGGCAGGGGGTACAATCAGCCCCAGCATTTT. This rearrangement joins TRBV7-2 to TRBJ1-5; 7 bases fit TRBD1. CDR3 size: 15 residues. V was pared by 3 bases and J by 3 bases, with 5 bases of the junction left unmatched. CDR1 is SGHTA, CDR2 FQGNSA, per germline.

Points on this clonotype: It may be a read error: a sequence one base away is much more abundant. CDR3 bases: TGTGCCGGCAGCCAAGGGGGATTTCGTCTCGAGCAGTACTTC. Protein sequence: CAGSQGGFRLEQYF. This sequence joins TRBV7-2 and TRBJ2-7; D possibly corresponds to TRBD1 (6 bases). Looked up from germline, CDR1 is SGHTA and CDR2 is FQGNSA. The CDR3 is made up of 14 amino acids.

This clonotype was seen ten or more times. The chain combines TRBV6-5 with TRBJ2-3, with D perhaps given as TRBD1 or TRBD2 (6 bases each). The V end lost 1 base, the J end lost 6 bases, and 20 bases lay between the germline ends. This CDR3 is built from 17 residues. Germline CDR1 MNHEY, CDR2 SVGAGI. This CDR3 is CASSYWSGAGSKDTQYF. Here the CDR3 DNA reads TGTGCCAGCAGTTACTGGTCGGGGGCGGGGAGCAAGGATACGCAGTATTTT.

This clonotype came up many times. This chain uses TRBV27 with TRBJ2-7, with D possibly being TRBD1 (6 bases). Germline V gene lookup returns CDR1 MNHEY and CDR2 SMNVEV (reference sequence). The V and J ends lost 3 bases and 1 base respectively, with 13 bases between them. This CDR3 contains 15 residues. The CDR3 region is CASSFSRRGSYEQYF. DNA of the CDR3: TGTGCCAGCAGTTTTTCCCGCAGGGGATCCTACGAGCAGTACTTC.

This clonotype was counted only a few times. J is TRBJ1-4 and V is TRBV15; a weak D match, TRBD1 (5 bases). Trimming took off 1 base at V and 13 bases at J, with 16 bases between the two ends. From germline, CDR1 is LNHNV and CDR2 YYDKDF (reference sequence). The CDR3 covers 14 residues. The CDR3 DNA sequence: TGTGCCACCAGCAGAGCGGGACCCTCAGTACGACTGTTTTTT. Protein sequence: CATSRAGPSVRLFF.

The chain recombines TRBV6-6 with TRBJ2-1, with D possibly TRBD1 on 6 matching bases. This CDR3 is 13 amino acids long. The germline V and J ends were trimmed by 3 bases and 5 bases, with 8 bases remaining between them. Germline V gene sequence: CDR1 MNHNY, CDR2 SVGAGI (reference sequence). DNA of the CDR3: TGTGCCAGCAGTTATACAGGGAACAATGAGCAGTTCTTC. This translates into CASSYTGNNEQFF.

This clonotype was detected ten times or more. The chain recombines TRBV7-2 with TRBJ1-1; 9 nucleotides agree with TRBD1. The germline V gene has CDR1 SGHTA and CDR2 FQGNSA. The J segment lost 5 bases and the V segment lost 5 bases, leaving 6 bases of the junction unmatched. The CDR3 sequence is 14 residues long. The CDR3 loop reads CASSMTGGVTEAFF. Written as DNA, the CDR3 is TGTGCCAGCAGCATGACAGGGGGGGTTACTGAAGCTTTCTTT.

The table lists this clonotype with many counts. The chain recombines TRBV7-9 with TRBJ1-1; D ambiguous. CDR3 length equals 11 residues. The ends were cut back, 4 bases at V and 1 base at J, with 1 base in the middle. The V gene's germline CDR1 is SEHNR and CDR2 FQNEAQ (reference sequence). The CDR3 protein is CASSSNTEAFF. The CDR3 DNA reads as TGTGCCAGCAGCTCGAACACTGAAGCTTTCTTT.

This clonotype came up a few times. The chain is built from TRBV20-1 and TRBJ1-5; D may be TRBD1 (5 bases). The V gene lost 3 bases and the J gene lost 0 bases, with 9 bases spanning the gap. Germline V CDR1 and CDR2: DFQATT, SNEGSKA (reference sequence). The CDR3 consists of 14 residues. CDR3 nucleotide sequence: TGCAGTGCTAGTACAGGCGATAGCAATCAGCCCCAGCATTTT. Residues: CSASTGDSNQPQHF.

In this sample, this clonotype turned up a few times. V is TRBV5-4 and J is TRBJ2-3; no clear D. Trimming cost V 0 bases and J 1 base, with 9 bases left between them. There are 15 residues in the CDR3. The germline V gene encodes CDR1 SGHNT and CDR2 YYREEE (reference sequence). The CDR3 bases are TGTGCCAGCAGCTTGGGGTCTGCTGGCACAGATACGCAGTATTTT. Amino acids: CASSLGSAGTDTQYF. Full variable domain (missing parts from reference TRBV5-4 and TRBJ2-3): ETGVTQSPTHLIKTRGQQVTLRCSSQSGHNTVSWYQQALGQGPQFIFQYYREEENGRGNFPPRFSGLQFPNYSSELNVNALELDDSALYLCASSLGSAGTDTQYFGPGTRLTVL.

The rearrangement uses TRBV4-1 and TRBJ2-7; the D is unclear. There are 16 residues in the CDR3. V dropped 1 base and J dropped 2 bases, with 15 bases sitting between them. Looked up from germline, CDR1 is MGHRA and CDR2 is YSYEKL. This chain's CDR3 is CASSQGTAAIPYEQYF. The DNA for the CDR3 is TGCGCCAGCAGCCAAGGAACGGCAGCAATTCCCTACGAGCAGTACTTC.

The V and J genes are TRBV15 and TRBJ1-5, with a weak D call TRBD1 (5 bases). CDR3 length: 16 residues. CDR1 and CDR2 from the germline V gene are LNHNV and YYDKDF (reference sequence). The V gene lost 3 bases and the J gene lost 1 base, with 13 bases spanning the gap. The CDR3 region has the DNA TGTGCCACCAGCAGCGGGGGGTGGAGGAGCAATCAGCCCCAGCATTTT. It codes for CATSSGGWRSNQPQHF.